This T cell receptor (beta chain) was retrieved from a study of beta chain features in type 1 diabetes. The authors obtained over 95% purity in all sorted populations. This clone appeared a few times. Its antigen is unknown. Other DNA sequences within the sample encode an identical CDR3. Study findings and constraints: Shorter TCRB CDR3s, moderately but significantly so, marked every one of the four CD4+ subsets in Type 1 diabetes patients.

Expressed TCRB transcripts were sequenced after all isolated RNA was converted to cDNA. Roughly 3.4 million reads were obtained on average from naive, central memory and regulatory T cell samples. Here immunoSEQ multiplex PCR was the method, and the copy in TCRdb shows in-frame clones only, minus some. This sample has more than 300,000 clones, with approximately 8% found just once. CDR3 length: 14 amino acids. Trimming cost V 1 base and J 2 bases, with 8 bases left between them. The germline V gene has CDR1 SGHAT and CDR2 FQNNGV. The sequence derives from a young woman in good health. V usage is TRBV11-2 and J usage is TRBJ1-1, with D perhaps matching TRBD1 (5 bases). The sample consisted of central memory CD4+ T cells from blood. CDR3 residues: CASSLGQGNTEAFF. Here the CDR3 DNA reads TGTGCCAGCAGCTTAGGCCAGGGTAACACTGAAGCTTTCTTT.